The clone carrying this T cell receptor (beta chain) was detected a few times. The target antigen is unknown. Other autoimmune diseases, uncontrolled infections, pregnancy and lactation each led to patient exclusion. It was from under 13 ml of fresh peripheral blood that the PBMCs came. The data stem from a study of Graves' ophthalmopathy and Graves' hyperthyroidism. Study results and caveats: Blood was where most expanded thyroid clonotypes above 0.001 frequency also turned up. Its predictions of ophthalmopathy progression gave the model over 65% sensitivity and about 78% specificity.

V lost 5 bases to trimming and J lost 0 bases, with 14 bases between them. Germline assignment: CDR1 SEHNR and CDR2 FQNEAQ (reference sequence). The CDR3 has 16 amino acids. Amplified TCR beta CDR3 regions were obtained using RNA transcripts as template. Amplification began with first-round RT-PCR using HTBI primers, then second-round multiplex PCR was performed. Via MiXCR, TCRdb re-called the multiplex PCR reads, giving one row per CDR3 protein. The data show 500,000 to 800,000 distinct CDR3 sequences, roughly two fifths seen once. Sequenced: peripheral blood. The chain joins TRBV7-9 to TRBJ1-3, with D tentatively TRBD1 (5 bases). The sequence came from an adult man with Graves' ophthalmopathy. The DNA for the CDR3 is TGTGCCAGCAGCAAGACCGGGGGAAACTCTGGAAACACCATATATTTT. Protein: CASSKTGGNSGNTIYF.